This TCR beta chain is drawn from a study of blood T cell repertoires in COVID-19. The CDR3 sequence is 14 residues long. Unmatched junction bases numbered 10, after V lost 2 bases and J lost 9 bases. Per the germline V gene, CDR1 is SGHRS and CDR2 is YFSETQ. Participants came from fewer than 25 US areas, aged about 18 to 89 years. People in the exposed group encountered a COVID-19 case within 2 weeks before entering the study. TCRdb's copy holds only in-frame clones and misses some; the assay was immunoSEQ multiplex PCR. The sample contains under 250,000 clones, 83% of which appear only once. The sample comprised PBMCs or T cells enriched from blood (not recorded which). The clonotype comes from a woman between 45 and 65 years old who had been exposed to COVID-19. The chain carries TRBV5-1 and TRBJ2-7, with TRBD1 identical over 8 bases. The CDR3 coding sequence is TGCGCCAGCAGCTTAACAGGGGGGTGGACGATGCAGTACTTC. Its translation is CASSLTGGWTMQYF.